The next 18 T cell receptor beta chains were all read from a single sample in a study of neoadjuvant anti-PD-1 for oral cavity cancer. The time point: after neoadjuvant nivolumab, at surgical resection. Data came from immunoSEQ multiplex PCR; TCRdb stores just in-frame clones and leaves some out. The repertoire includes thousands of clones, 75% to 85% of them detected once, and 4% to 5% sits in the top ten. Sequenced here: PBMCs, sampled after nivolumab (anti-PD-1) treatment. The receptors originated from a person aged 40 to 85 with oral cavity squamous cell carcinoma.

Only one count was recorded for this clone. The J gene is TRBJ2-2, the V gene TRBV30, with D possibly being TRBD2 (5 bases). This CDR3 is 12 amino acids long. Between the trimmed V and J ends, which lost 5 bases and 4 bases, there was a span of 8 bases. Germline lookup yields CDR1 GTSNPN and CDR2 SVGIG (reference sequence). The CDR3 reads CAWGGGTGELFF. DNA of the CDR3: TGTGCCTGGGGAGGTGGCACCGGGGAGCTGTTTTTT.

Here the CDR3 DNA reads TGCGCCAGCAGCCAAGATTTAAGGGGAACTGAAGCTTTCTTT. Translating gives CASSQDLRGTEAFF. This sequence joins TRBV4-1 and TRBJ1-1, with D possibly being TRBD1 (5 bases). CDR3 length: 14 amino acids. V was clipped by 0 bases and J by 5 bases, with 10 bases between them. Germline V gene sequence: CDR1 MGHRA, CDR2 YSYEKL.

The chain links TRBV11-2 to TRBJ1-1, with D unclear. V was pared by 5 bases and J by 5 bases, with 18 bases between. This CDR3 has 15 amino acids. Germline CDR1 is SGHAT and CDR2 is FQNNGV. CDR3 nucleotides: TGTGCCAGCAGCACCCGGACCGCACCTGGGACTGAAGCTTTCTTT. This gives the protein CASSTRTAPGTEAFF.

This clone was seen just once. One end of the junction fails to match germline, which may point to a read error. The chain joins TRBV6-1 to TRBJ2-7, with D perhaps matching TRBD2 (5 bases). The CDR3 has 16 residues. Germline CDR1 MNHNS, CDR2 SASEGT. CDR3 nucleotide sequence: TGTGCCAGCAGGGAAGCTACTAGTTCGGCGTCCTACGAGCAGTACTTC. Amino acid sequence: CASREATSSASYEQYF.

The chain links TRBV30 to TRBJ2-5, with D maybe TRBD2 (6 bases). The assigned J gene may be wrong: the sequence end matches TRBJ2-7 better. Germline V CDR1 and CDR2: GTSNPN, SVGIG (reference sequence). There are 13 residues in the CDR3. The DNA for the CDR3 is TGTGCCTGGAGAGGAGGGAGGTCCCACGAGCAGTACTTC. It yields the protein CAWRGGRSHEQYF.

The chain joins TRBV6-5 to TRBJ1-4; the D gene is possibly TRBD1 (6 bases). The CDR3 has 14 amino acids. V lost 6 bases and J 0 bases, leaving 8 bases between the germline ends. Germline V gene lookup returns CDR1 MNHEY and CDR2 SVGAGI. Here the CDR3 reads CASRRTATNEKLFF. Here the CDR3 DNA reads TGTGCCAGCAGACGGACAGCAACTAATGAAAAACTGTTTTTT.

The rearrangement links TRBV9 to TRBJ1-1; D remains unclear. This CDR3 has 15 amino acids. V shed 0 bases and J shed 4 bases, with 13 bases lying between them. Germline V lookup: CDR1 SGDLS, CDR2 YYNGEE. The CDR3 reads CASSVVARGGTEAFF. The CDR3 bases are TGTGCCAGCAGCGTAGTTGCACGGGGAGGCACTGAAGCTTTCTTT. The variable domain in full, completed from reference TRBV9 and TRBJ1-1, reads DSGVTQTPKHLITATGQRVTLRCSPRSGDLSVYWYQQSLDQGLQFLIQYYNGEERAKGNILERFSAQQFPDLHSELNLSSLELGDSALYFCASSVVARGGTEAFFGQGTRLTVV.

The chain carries TRBV6-5 and TRBJ2-3, with 7 bases that match TRBD2. The CDR3 is made up of 15 amino acids. The ends lost 0 bases at V and 1 base at J; junction bases unmatched: 1. Germline lookup yields CDR1 MNHEY and CDR2 SVGAGI. CDR3 region: CASSYSRGGTDTQYF. The CDR3, as DNA: TGTGCCAGCAGTTACTCTCGGGGGGGCACAGATACGCAGTATTTT.

The CDR3 reads CASSLAGTGTLDGYTF. The CDR3 DNA sequence: TGTGCCAGCAGCTTAGCCGGGACAGGCACACTAGATGGCTACACCTTC. The chain carries TRBV7-2 and TRBJ1-2; 8 positions agree with TRBD1. Trimming at V came to 0 bases and at J to 6 bases, leaving 9 bases not matched to a gene. The CDR3 consists of 16 residues. Per germline, CDR1 SGHTA and CDR2 FQGNSA.

The genes are TRBV6-1 and TRBJ1-1; maybe TRBD1 (5 bases). CDR1 and CDR2 from the germline V gene are MNHNS and SASEGT. The CDR3 sequence is 14 residues long. V was shortened by 0 bases and J by 3 bases, with 8 bases between the two germline ends. CDR3 DNA: TGTGCCAGCAGTGAAGCGGGGGGGTACACTGAAGCTTTCTTT. Translated: CASSEAGGYTEAFF.

The chain is built from TRBV9 and TRBJ2-1; 11 bases align to TRBD2. J was trimmed by 1 base and V by 7 bases; bases with no gene match: 13. There are 18 residues in the CDR3. Germline CDR1 SGDLS, CDR2 YYNGEE. Written as DNA, the CDR3 is TGTGCCAGCTCGACTAGGGCTAGCGGGAGGAGGTCCTACAATGAGCAGTTCTTC. This codes for CASSTRASGRRSYNEQFF.

This chain uses TRBV6-1 with TRBJ2-3, with D possibly matching TRBD2 (7 bases). Germline CDR1 and CDR2: MNHNS and SASEGT. The CDR3 extends over 11 amino acids. Trimming left V 8 bases short and J 9 bases short, with 12 bases between. The CDR3 DNA reads TGTGCCAGCGACGGGGGGCTGACGCAGTATTTT. It specifies CASDGGLTQYF.

This chain links TRBV6-1 with TRBJ1-3; possibly TRBD1 for D (5 bases). The CDR3 is made up of 14 amino acids. V was clipped by 6 bases and J by 0 bases, with 9 bases between them. CDR1 and CDR2 from the germline V gene are MNHNS and SASEGT. The CDR3 nucleotides are TGTGCCAGCAGCTCGGGGGGCTCTGGAAACACCATATATTTT. It yields the protein CASSSGGSGNTIYF.

V usage is TRBV4-1 and J usage is TRBJ1-5; TRBD1 matches at 7 bases. CDR3 length: 15 amino acids. Germline V gives CDR1 MGHRA, CDR2 YSYEKL. With 4 bases clipped from V and 3 bases from J, the junction kept 6 bases outside the gene matches. The chain's CDR3 is CASSPGQFINQPQHF. The CDR3 DNA follows: TGCGCCAGCAGCCCGGGACAGTTTATCAATCAGCCCCAGCATTTT.

This chain uses TRBV6-5 with TRBJ2-3, with TRBD2 matching 9 bases. The V and J ends lost 4 bases and 0 bases, in that order; junction bases with no gene match: 5. The CDR3 is 16 amino acids. Germline CDR1 and CDR2: MNHEY and SVGAGI. This chain's CDR3 is CASSFLTSGSTDTQYF. DNA of the CDR3: TGTGCCAGCAGTTTCTTGACTAGCGGTAGCACAGATACGCAGTATTTT.

The chain uses TRBV19 and TRBJ2-1; 13 bases fit TRBD2. Looked up from germline, CDR1 is LNHDA and CDR2 is SQIVND (reference sequence). V shed 3 bases, J shed 7 bases, and the junction held 6 bases outside the gene matches. The CDR3 runs to 16 residues. The CDR3 protein is CASSIQLAGGRNEQFF. CDR3 in DNA: TGTGCCAGTAGTATTCAACTAGCGGGGGGGAGAAATGAGCAGTTCTTC.

This chain links TRBV5-4 with TRBJ2-2, with D perhaps matching TRBD1 (6 bases). The germline V gene encodes CDR1 SGHNT and CDR2 YYREEE (reference sequence). V lost 4 bases, J lost 7 bases, and 14 bases lay in between. This CDR3 is built from 14 residues. The CDR3 DNA follows: TGTGCCAGCAGCGCCCCAGGGGCCCTCGGGGAGCTGTTTTTT. Its protein product is CASSAPGALGELFF.

J is TRBJ1-1 and V is TRBV5-1; D call uncertain. The CDR3 loop spans 13 amino acids. CDR1 is SGHRS and CDR2 is YFSETQ in the germline V gene. V was pared by 4 bases and J by 4 bases, with 11 bases between. The CDR3 coding sequence is TGCGCCAGCAGCCTAAACAGTGGCACTGAAGCTTTCTTT. Translated, it gives CASSLNSGTEAFF.